Listed here are 32 T cell receptor beta chains from one sample, sequenced in a study of long-term antiretroviral therapy in people with HIV (dated by TCRdb to the early 2020s). The immunoSEQ hsTCRB v3.0 assay was used at survey level resolution for TRB variable region sequencing. As stored in TCRdb, this immuneACCESS dataset retains in-frame rearrangements with V and J assigned. A fraction of the clones does not appear; measured against another copy, unresolved V genes explain less than half of the discrepancy, and the remainder lacks a known reason. This sample lists 30,000 to 40,000 clones; approximately 86% were detected once. The ten largest clones add up to roughly 3.6% of the sample. Here the sequenced sample was unsorted PBMCs, taken just before starting antiretroviral therapy. The receptor source for this set is a woman aged 18 to 35 with HIV.

The V call is TRBV6-6, the J call TRBJ2-1; D may be TRBD2 (6 bases). The CDR3 runs to 13 residues. Germline loops: CDR1 MNHNY, CDR2 SVGAGI (reference sequence). The V and J ends lost 4 bases and 8 bases respectively, with 12 bases between them. The CDR3: CASSSTGSYEQFF. CDR3 DNA sequence: TGTGCCAGCAGTTCCACCGGGAGCTATGAGCAGTTCTTC.

V gene TRBV25-1 combines with J gene TRBJ1-2; unclear D gene. The V and J ends lost 5 bases and 6 bases respectively, with 10 bases between them. From germline, CDR1 is MGHDK and CDR2 SYGVNS. The CDR3 has 12 residues. The CDR3 DNA is TGTGCCAGCAGTCTCACAGCGGATGGCTACACCTTC. Protein: CASSLTADGYTF.

The gene calls are TRBV13 and TRBJ1-4; D gene unclear. Between the trimmed V and J ends, which lost 4 bases and 4 bases, there was a span of 10 bases. The CDR3 consists of 14 residues. Germline-derived CDR1 and CDR2 are PRHDT and FYEKMQ (reference sequence). CDR3: CASSSVGSNEKLFF. The CDR3 region has the DNA TGTGCCAGCAGCTCAGTAGGTAGTAATGAAAAACTGTTTTTT.

The chain couples TRBV18 to TRBJ2-7; no definite D call. Deletions cut 0 bases from V and 2 bases from J, with 8 bases between. Germline CDR1 is KGHSH and CDR2 is LQKENI. This CDR3 has 14 amino acids. CDR3 in amino acids: CASSPPLIPYEQYF. Here the CDR3 DNA reads TGTGCCAGCTCACCACCCCTGATTCCCTACGAGCAGTACTTC. Drawing the rest from reference TRBV18 and TRBJ2-7, the complete variable domain is NAGVMQNPRHLVRRRGQEARLRCSPMKGHSHVYWYRQLPEEGLKFMVYLQKENIIDESGMPKERFSAEFPKEGPSILRIQQVVRGDSAAYFCASSPPLIPYEQYFGPGTRLTVT.

Only a few counts were recorded for this clone. The chain uses TRBV7-2 and TRBJ2-7, with D tentatively TRBD2 (5 bases). CDR3 size: 15 residues. Germline CDR1 reads SGHTA; CDR2 reads FQGNSA. Trimming removed 0 bases at V and 5 bases at J, with 14 bases between. The CDR3 loop reads CASSLASGVGNEQYF. In nucleotides, the CDR3 is TGTGCCAGCAGCTTAGCCTCCGGGGTAGGCAACGAGCAGTACTTC.

This rearrangement joins TRBV5-5 to TRBJ2-1, with D perhaps TRBD2 (7 bases). V dropped 6 bases and J dropped 3 bases, with 22 bases sitting between them. The germline CDR1 and CDR2 sequences are SGHKS and YYEKEE (reference sequence). This CDR3 spans 17 amino acids. CDR3: CASTAREGDYLYNEQFF. The CDR3 DNA follows: TGTGCCAGCACCGCTAGAGAGGGGGACTACCTCTACAATGAGCAGTTCTTC.

This rearrangement joins TRBV28 to TRBJ2-5, with D possibly matching TRBD1 (6 bases). This CDR3 contains 14 residues. CDR1 and CDR2 (germline): MDHEN, SYDVKM. Trimming removed 5 bases from V and 4 bases from J, with 14 bases in between. CDR3 sequence reads: CASSAIGRGETQYF. In DNA form, the CDR3 reads TGTGCCAGCAGTGCCATTGGCAGGGGAGAGACCCAGTACTTC. The full variable domain, completed using reference TRBV28 and TRBJ2-5, is DVKVTQSSRYLVKRTGEKVFLECVQDMDHENMFWYRQDPGLGLRLIYFSYDVKMKEKGDIPEGYSVSREKKERFSLILESASTNQTSMYLCASSAIGRGETQYFGPGTRLLVL.

This sequence joins TRBV9 and TRBJ2-6; the D is unclear. Trimming shortened V by 0 bases and J by 1 base, and 8 bases separated the two germline ends. The CDR3 is 16 amino acids. CDR1 is SGDLS and CDR2 is YYNGEE in the germline V gene. The CDR3 DNA follows: TGTGCCAGCAGCGTAGAGGTCCGTTCTGGGGCCAACGTCCTGACTTTC. Translating gives CASSVEVRSGANVLTF.

This clone was detected only once. The chain carries TRBV28 and TRBJ1-2; maybe TRBD1 (5 bases). Looked up from germline, CDR1 is MDHEN and CDR2 is SYDVKM. V gave up 3 bases and J gave up 6 bases, with 14 bases separating them. The CDR3 consists of 14 residues. The DNA for the CDR3 is TGTGCCAGCAGTTTGGGCATAGGGGATAATGGCTACACCTTC. Encoded protein: CASSLGIGDNGYTF.

The chain carries TRBV28 and TRBJ2-4, with D perhaps assigned TRBD1 or TRBD2 (5 bases each). This CDR3 is built from 13 residues. Trimming pared 5 bases from V and 6 bases from J, leaving 11 bases between. Germline loops: CDR1 MDHEN, CDR2 SYDVKM. As DNA, the CDR3 is TGTGCCAGCAGTGGAAGGGACGTAAACATTCAGTACTTC. Protein sequence: CASSGRDVNIQYF.

This clone was recorded a few times. The chain recombines TRBV6-4 with TRBJ2-1; possibly TRBD2 for D (5 bases). Trimming cost V 6 bases and J 4 bases, with 16 bases left between them. Germline loops: CDR1 MRHNA, CDR2 SNTAGT. This CDR3 region has 15 residues. Here the CDR3 DNA reads TGTGCCAGCAGCCCTGCCCCGGACTCATACAATGAGCAGTTCTTC. Translation gives CASSPAPDSYNEQFF.

The chain links TRBV11-3 to TRBJ1-5, with D possibly TRBD1 on 6 matching bases. The germline gives CDR1 SGHNT, CDR2 YENEEA. This CDR3 comprises 18 residues. V dropped 1 base and J dropped 1 base, with 17 bases sitting between them. The CDR3 is CASSLGPTGLRSNQPQHF. For the CDR3, the DNA is TGTGCCAGCAGCTTAGGCCCGACAGGCCTAAGGAGCAATCAGCCCCAGCATTTT.

This chain links TRBV25-1 with TRBJ1-2; no definite D call. Germline V lookup: CDR1 MGHDK, CDR2 SYGVNS. The length of the CDR3 is 12 residues. Trimming shortened V by 3 bases and J by 7 bases, and 9 bases separated the two germline ends. For the CDR3, the DNA is TGTGCCAGCAGTGACGGGTTCTCTGGCTACACCTTC. Protein product: CASSDGFSGYTF.

The chain uses TRBV5-5 and TRBJ2-7, with 7 bases matching TRBD1. This CDR3 contains 16 residues. The V segment lost 3 bases and the J segment 2 bases; nucleotides outside the gene matches: 11. The V gene's germline CDR1 is SGHKS and CDR2 YYEKEE (reference sequence). For the CDR3, the DNA is TGTGCCAGCAGCTCCAATACCGGGACAGTCACCTACGAGCAGTACTTC. This encodes CASSSNTGTVTYEQYF.

The chain couples TRBV11-2 to TRBJ2-5, with unresolved D. From germline, CDR1 is SGHAT and CDR2 FQNNGV. This CDR3 contains 14 residues. Trimming left V 2 bases short and J 1 base short, with 8 bases between. The CDR3 DNA reads as TGTGCCAGCAGCTTACGCATATTCCAAGAGACCCAGTACTTC. Translated, it gives CASSLRIFQETQYF.

The chain recombines TRBV18 with TRBJ1-4, with D unresolved. V lost 2 bases, J lost 0 bases, and 4 bases lay in between. Per the germline V gene, CDR1 is KGHSH and CDR2 is LQKENI. The CDR3 has 14 amino acids. Here the CDR3 DNA reads TGTGCCAGCTCACCAATTCCAACTAATGAAAAACTGTTTTTT. It yields the protein CASSPIPTNEKLFF.

The chain joins TRBV27 to TRBJ1-2, with 8 bases aligning to TRBD1. Trimming removed 0 bases from V and 3 bases from J; junction bases left unmatched: 30. CDR3 size: 24 residues. Germline V gives CDR1 MNHEY, CDR2 SMNVEV (reference sequence). CDR3 residues: CASSLSPRYLGQGSDVWADYGYTF. CDR3 DNA: TGTGCCAGCAGTTTATCTCCTCGATACCTCGGACAGGGAAGCGACGTGTGGGCGGACTATGGCTACACCTTC.

This clone showed up just a few times. The chain carries TRBV5-3 and TRBJ2-7; D unclear. TRBV5-3 is given ORF status, its function remaining uncertain. The CDR3 is made up of 12 amino acids. V shed 2 bases and J shed 4 bases, with 7 bases lying between them. In DNA form, the CDR3 reads TGTGCCAGAAGCTTTATTCCGTACGAGCAGTACTTC. It encodes CARSFIPYEQYF.

V gene TRBV28 combines with J gene TRBJ1-5; TRBD1 might be the D (5 bases). Germline CDR1 is MDHEN and CDR2 is SYDVKM. Trimming shortened V by 3 bases and J by 7 bases, and 13 bases separated the two germline ends. The CDR3 extends over 14 amino acids. The CDR3 DNA sequence: TGTGCCAGCAGTTTCGGAGACAGCTACCAGCCCCAGCATTTT. Its protein is CASSFGDSYQPQHF.

The chain recombines TRBV2 with TRBJ2-1; 8 bases agree with TRBD2. V lost 11 bases, J lost 5 bases, and 11 bases stayed unmatched. Germline V lookup: CDR1 SNHLY, CDR2 FYNNEI. This CDR3 is built from 14 residues. The CDR3 loop reads CAGERERSNNEQFF. CDR3 nucleotides: TGTGCCGGGGAGCGGGAGCGTTCCAACAATGAGCAGTTCTTC.

The J gene is TRBJ2-5, the V gene TRBV4-1, with D possibly matching TRBD1 (6 bases). The CDR3 extends over 14 amino acids. V lost 5 bases to trimming and J lost 4 bases, with 14 bases between them. CDR1 is MGHRA, CDR2 YSYEKL, per germline. CDR3 nucleotide sequence: TGCGCCAGCAGCAACCAGGGGCAGGTAGAGACCCAGTACTTC. Its translation is CASSNQGQVETQYF.

V gene TRBV7-9 combines with J gene TRBJ2-7; D tentatively fits TRBD1 or TRBD2 (5 bases each). The CDR3 consists of 13 residues. V lost 5 bases and J 5 bases, leaving 13 bases between the germline ends. Germline values: CDR1 SEHNR, CDR2 FQNEAQ (reference sequence). The CDR3 reads CASSPVGTNEQYF. In nucleotides, the CDR3 is TGTGCCAGCAGCCCGGTAGGGACCAACGAGCAGTACTTC. Variable domain in full (rest from reference TRBV7-9 and TRBJ2-7): DTGVSQNPRHKITKRGQNVTFRCDPISEHNRLYWYRQTLGQGPEFLTYFQNEAQLEKSRLLSDRFSAERPKGSFSTLEIQRTEQGDSAMYLCASSPVGTNEQYFGPGTRLTVT.

The rearrangement joins TRBV5-6 to TRBJ1-2; 7 positions match TRBD1. Per the germline V gene, CDR1 is SGHDT and CDR2 is YYEEEE. This CDR3 has 14 residues. With 1 base clipped from V and 4 bases from J, the junction kept 4 bases outside the gene matches. CDR3 in amino acids: CASSLRQGIYGYTF. The CDR3 nucleotides are TGTGCCAGCAGCTTGAGACAGGGAATCTATGGCTACACCTTC.

The chain couples TRBV7-3 to TRBJ2-3; D perhaps matches TRBD2 (6 bases). This CDR3 has 16 amino acids. The V and J ends lost 4 bases and 8 bases respectively, with 22 bases between them. The germline CDR1 and CDR2 sequences are SGHTA and FQGTGA. CDR3 amino acids: CASSSGLGRVRGTQYF. The CDR3 coding sequence is TGTGCCAGCAGCTCGGGACTCGGCCGAGTCCGGGGTACGCAGTATTTT.

This chain uses TRBV27 with TRBJ1-1; no clear D. CDR3 length: 14 residues. Germline CDR1 is MNHEY and CDR2 is SMNVEV (reference sequence). The ends were cut back, 6 bases at V and 1 base at J, with 12 bases in the middle. The CDR3 is CASSAYPRNTEAFF. CDR3 bases: TGTGCCAGCAGCGCCTACCCCAGGAACACTGAAGCTTTCTTT.

This clone occurred once. For the CDR3, the DNA is TGTGCCAGCAGCCCCCGAGGACGAGGGGACCAGCCCCAGCATTTT. This translates into CASSPRGRGDQPQHF. This sequence joins TRBV7-2 and TRBJ1-5, with D possibly matching TRBD1 (5 bases). Germline V gives CDR1 SGHTA, CDR2 FQGNSA. Trimming removed 5 bases at V and 7 bases at J, with 18 bases between. CDR3 length equals 15 residues.

The V gene is TRBV6-1, the J gene TRBJ1-1, with D tentatively TRBD1 (5 bases). Per germline, CDR1 MNHNS and CDR2 SASEGT. The V gene lost 2 bases and the J gene lost 1 base, with 14 bases spanning the gap. The CDR3 covers 16 residues. CDR3 bases: TGTGCCAGCAGTGAACGGGGGGGAGGGGCGAACACTGAAGCTTTCTTT. Translating gives CASSERGGGANTEAFF.

The rearrangement joins TRBV9 to TRBJ1-2; possible D gene TRBD1, 5 bases. The CDR3 is made up of 17 amino acids. V was shortened by 0 bases and J by 0 bases, with 15 bases between the two germline ends. CDR1 and CDR2 from the germline V gene are SGDLS and YYNGEE. The CDR3 DNA reads TGTGCCAGCAGCGTAGCTACAGGCAGGCCGACTAACTATGGCTACACCTTC. Its translation: CASSVATGRPTNYGYTF.

This clone was observed a few times. The chain carries TRBV16 and TRBJ1-1; TRBD1 is a possible D gene (6 bases). Germline assignment: CDR1 KGHSY and CDR2 FQNENV. V dropped 4 bases and J dropped 1 base, with 16 bases sitting between them. CDR3 length equals 16 residues. The CDR3 protein is CASSPTRGGGNTEAFF. In nucleotides, the CDR3 is TGTGCCAGCAGCCCCACCCGAGGGGGAGGGAACACTGAAGCTTTCTTT.

V is TRBV5-1 and J is TRBJ2-3, with TRBD1 matching over 8 bases. CDR1 is SGHRS and CDR2 is YFSETQ in the germline V gene. The CDR3 has 16 amino acids. The trim removed 5 bases at V and 2 bases at J, leaving 10 bases unmatched. CDR3 sequence: CASSPGQGLNTDTQYF. The DNA of the CDR3 is TGCGCCAGCAGTCCTGGACAGGGCCTGAACACAGATACGCAGTATTTT.

The chain couples TRBV29-1 to TRBJ2-5; TRBD1 aligns across 7 bases. V shed 6 bases, J shed 5 bases, and the junction held 6 bases outside the gene matches. The CDR3 is 12 amino acids. Germline V gene data show CDR1 as SQVTM and CDR2 as ANQGSEA. CDR3 sequence reads: CSVRQGRETQYF. The CDR3 coding sequence is TGCAGCGTCCGACAGGGCCGGGAGACCCAGTACTTC.

The chain has TRBV5-1 and TRBJ2-4; D not resolved. Trimming left V 0 bases short and J 3 bases short, with 7 bases between. The CDR3 loop spans 14 amino acids. CDR1 is SGHRS, CDR2 YFSETQ, per germline. The CDR3 bases are TGCGCCAGCAGCTTGGCCCCGGGCAAAAACATTCAGTACTTC. Amino acid sequence: CASSLAPGKNIQYF. Full variable domain (remainder filled in from reference TRBV5-1 and TRBJ2-4): KAGVTQTPRYLIKTRGQQVTLSCSPISGHRSVSWYQQTPGQGLQFLFEYFSETQRNKGNFPGRFSGRQFSNSRSEMNVSTLELGDSALYLCASSLAPGKNIQYFGAGTRLSVL.